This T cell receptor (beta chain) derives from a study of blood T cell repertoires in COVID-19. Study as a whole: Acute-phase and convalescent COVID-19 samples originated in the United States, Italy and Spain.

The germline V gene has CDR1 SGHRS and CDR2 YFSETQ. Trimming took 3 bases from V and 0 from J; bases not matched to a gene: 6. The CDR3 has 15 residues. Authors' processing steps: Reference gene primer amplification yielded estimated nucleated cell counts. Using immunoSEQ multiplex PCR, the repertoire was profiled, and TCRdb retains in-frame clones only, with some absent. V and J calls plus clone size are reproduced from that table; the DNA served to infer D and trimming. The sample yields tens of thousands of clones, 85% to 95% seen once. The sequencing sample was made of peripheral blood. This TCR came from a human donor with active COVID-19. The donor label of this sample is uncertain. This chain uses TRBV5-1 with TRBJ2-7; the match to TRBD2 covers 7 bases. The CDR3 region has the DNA TGCGCCAGCAGCTGGGGGGGGACCGCCTCCTACGAGCAGTACTTC. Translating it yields CASSWGGTASYEQYF.